This is a list of T cell receptor beta chains from one sample in a study of monozygotic twins with inflammatory bowel disease. TCRdb derives one entry per CDR3 protein from the 5' RACE reads, leaving out DNA. The sample table includes approximately 400,000 distinct CDR3 sequences. Sequenced: blood. Source of these receptors: a human donor with ulcerative colitis or Crohn's disease, or a healthy co-twin of an affected twin (not recorded which). CDR3s include the opening cysteine and the closing phenylalanine or tryptophan.

J gene,V gene,CDR3 protein
TRBJ2-7,TRBV4-1,CASSLGVGSPYEQYF
TRBJ2-7,TRBV7-6,CASSAGPPNVYEQYF
TRBJ1-5,TRBV19,CASSRLAGGAGQAQHF
TRBJ2-3,TRBV12-3/TRBV12-4,CASGTTSTDTQYF
TRBJ2-1,TRBV12-3/TRBV12-4,CASSQNAGSSDEQFF
TRBJ1-2,TRBV6-1,CASSEAPGQGAYGYTF
TRBJ2-1,TRBV15,CATSRDLYSEQFF
TRBJ1-4,TRBV7-2,CASSLGQGNEKLFF
TRBJ1-3,TRBV9,CASSSKSGNTIYF
TRBJ1-5,TRBV12-3/TRBV12-4,CASSSGTVWLSNQPQHF
TRBJ2-7,TRBV20-1,CSARGRTLPYEQYF
TRBJ1-1,TRBV7-9,CAGRGEVPYTEAFF
TRBJ2-1,TRBV5-1,CASSTGTHSSYNEQFF
TRBJ2-6,TRBV28,CASSFGGLGANVLTF
TRBJ2-7,TRBV5-1,CASSVTSGGAYEQYF
TRBJ1-1,TRBV20-1,CSARRGANTEAFF
TRBJ1-2,TRBV7-8,CASRRDIRSVDYTF
TRBJ2-5,TRBV14,CASSQAGNQETQYF
TRBJ2-2,TRBV10-3,CATSGTGGDTGELFF
TRBJ2-5,TRBV18,CASSPTGRHQETQYF
TRBJ2-1,TRBV7-8,CASSLGTAHNEQFF
TRBJ2-3,TRBV28,CASMRTDTQYF
TRBJ2-3,TRBV15,CATSQSGSRLTDTQYF
TRBJ1-2,TRBV5-1,CASTEGGYYGYTF
TRBJ2-7,TRBV2,CASSGAVSGYEQYF
TRBJ2-1,TRBV5-1,CASSLGGSNNEQFF